The text below deals with one T cell receptor (beta chain). The target antigen is unknown. The entry originates in a study of identical twins. Study-level points and caveats: Invariant T cells like MAIT and iNKT could partly confound the zero-insertion analyses. Out-of-frame alpha sequences shared by twins showed excess low generation probability.

Trimming removed 0 bases from V and 0 bases from J, with 11 bases in between. The CDR3 spans 16 residues. Germline CDR1 reads LGHNA; CDR2 reads YNFKEQ. Each cDNA held unique molecular identifiers, and template switching gave it a universal primer site. One entry per CDR3 protein, called by TCRdb with MiXCR from the 5' RACE reads. The sample holds 1.5 million to 2 million distinct CDR3 sequences, around 33% seen once. Sequenced sample: cord blood. The clonotype originates from a newborn girl in good health. J is TRBJ2-5 and V is TRBV4-2; a weak D match, TRBD2 (6 bases). In DNA, the CDR3 is TGTGCCAGCAGCCAAGATAGCGGAGTCTACCAAGAGACCCAGTACTTC. It yields the protein CASSQDSGVYQETQYF.